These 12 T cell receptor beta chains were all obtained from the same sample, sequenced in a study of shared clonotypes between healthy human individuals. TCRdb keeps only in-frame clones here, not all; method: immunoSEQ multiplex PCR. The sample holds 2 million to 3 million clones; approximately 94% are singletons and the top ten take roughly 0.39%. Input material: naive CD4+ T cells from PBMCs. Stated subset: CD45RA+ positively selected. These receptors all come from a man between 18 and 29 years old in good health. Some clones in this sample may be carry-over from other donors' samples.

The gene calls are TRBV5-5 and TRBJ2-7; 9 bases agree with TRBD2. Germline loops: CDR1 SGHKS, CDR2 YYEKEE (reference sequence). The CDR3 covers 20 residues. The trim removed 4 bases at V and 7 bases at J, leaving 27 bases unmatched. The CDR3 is CASSTRPPAAGGRALREQYF. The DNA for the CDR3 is TGTGCCAGCAGCACCCGGCCCCCCGCGGCTGGCGGGAGGGCCCTTAGGGAGCAGTACTTC.

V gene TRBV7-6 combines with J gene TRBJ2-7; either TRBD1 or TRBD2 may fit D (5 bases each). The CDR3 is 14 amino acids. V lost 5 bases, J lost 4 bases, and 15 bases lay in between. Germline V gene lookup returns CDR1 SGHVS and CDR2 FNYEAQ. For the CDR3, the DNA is TGTGCCAGCAGCCCGGGACGGGCAGTTTACGAGCAGTACTTC. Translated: CASSPGRAVYEQYF.

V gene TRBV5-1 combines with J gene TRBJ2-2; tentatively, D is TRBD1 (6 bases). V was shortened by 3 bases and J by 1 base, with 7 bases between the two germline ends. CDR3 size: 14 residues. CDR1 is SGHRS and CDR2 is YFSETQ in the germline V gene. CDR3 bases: TGCGCCAGCAGCTCAGGGGAGAACACCGGGGAGCTGTTTTTT. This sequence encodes CASSSGENTGELFF. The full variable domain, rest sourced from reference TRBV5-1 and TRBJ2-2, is KAGVTQTPRYLIKTRGQQVTLSCSPISGHRSVSWYQQTPGQGLQFLFEYFSETQRNKGNFPGRFSGRQFSNSRSEMNVSTLELGDSALYLCASSSGENTGELFFGEGSRLTVL.

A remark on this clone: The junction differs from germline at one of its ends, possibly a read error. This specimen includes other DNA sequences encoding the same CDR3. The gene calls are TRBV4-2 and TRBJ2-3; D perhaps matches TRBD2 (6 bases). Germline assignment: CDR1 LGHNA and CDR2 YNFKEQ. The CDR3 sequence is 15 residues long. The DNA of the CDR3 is TGTGCCAGTAGCCCACGTCGGGGGAGTTCAGATACGCAGTATTTT. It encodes CASSPRRGSSDTQYF.

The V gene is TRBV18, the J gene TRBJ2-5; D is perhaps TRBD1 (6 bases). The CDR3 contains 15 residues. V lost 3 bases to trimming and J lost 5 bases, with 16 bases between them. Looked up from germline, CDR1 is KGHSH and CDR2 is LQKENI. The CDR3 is CASSPATGAPETQYF. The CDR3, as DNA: TGTGCCAGCTCACCGGCGACAGGCGCCCCCGAGACCCAGTACTTC.

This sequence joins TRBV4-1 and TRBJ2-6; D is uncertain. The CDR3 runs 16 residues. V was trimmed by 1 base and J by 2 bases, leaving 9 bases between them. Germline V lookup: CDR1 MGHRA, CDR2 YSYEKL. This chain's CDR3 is CASSQVVQTGANVLTF. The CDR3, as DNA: TGCGCCAGCAGCCAAGTCGTGCAGACTGGGGCCAACGTCCTGACTTTC.

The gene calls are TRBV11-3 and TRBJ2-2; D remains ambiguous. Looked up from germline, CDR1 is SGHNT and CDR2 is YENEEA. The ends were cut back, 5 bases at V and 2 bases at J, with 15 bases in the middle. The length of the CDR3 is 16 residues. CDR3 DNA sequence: TGTGCCAGCAGCCAACCCGCAGCGAGTAACACCGGGGAGCTGTTTTTT. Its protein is CASSQPAASNTGELFF.

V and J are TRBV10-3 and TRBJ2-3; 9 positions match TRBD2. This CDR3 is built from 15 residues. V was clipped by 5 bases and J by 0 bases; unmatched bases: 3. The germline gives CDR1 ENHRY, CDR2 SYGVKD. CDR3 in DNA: TGTGCCATCAGTTCGACTAGCGGTAGCACAGATACGCAGTATTTT. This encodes CAISSTSGSTDTQYF.

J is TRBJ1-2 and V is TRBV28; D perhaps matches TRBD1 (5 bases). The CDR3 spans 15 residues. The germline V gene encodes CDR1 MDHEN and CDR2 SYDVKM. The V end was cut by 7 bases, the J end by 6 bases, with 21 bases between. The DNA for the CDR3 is TGTGCCAGCACCGGGACGGCGGATCTCATCGATGGCTACACCTTC. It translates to CASTGTADLIDGYTF.

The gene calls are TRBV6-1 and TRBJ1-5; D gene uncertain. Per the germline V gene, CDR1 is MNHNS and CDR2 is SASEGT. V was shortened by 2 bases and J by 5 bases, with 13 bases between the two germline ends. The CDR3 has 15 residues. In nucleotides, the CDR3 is TGTGCCAGCAGTGAAAATTCCGTTCACTATCAGCCCCAGCATTTT. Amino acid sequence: CASSENSVHYQPQHF.

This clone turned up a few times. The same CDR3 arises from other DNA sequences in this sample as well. The CDR3 protein is CASSQDGGTEAFF. In DNA form, the CDR3 reads TGCGCCAGCAGCCAAGACGGAGGAACTGAAGCTTTCTTT. The chain uses TRBV4-3 and TRBJ1-1; D remains unclear. CDR3 length: 13 amino acids. V shed 0 bases and J shed 5 bases, with 7 bases lying between them. Germline-derived CDR1 and CDR2 are LGHNA and YSLEER.

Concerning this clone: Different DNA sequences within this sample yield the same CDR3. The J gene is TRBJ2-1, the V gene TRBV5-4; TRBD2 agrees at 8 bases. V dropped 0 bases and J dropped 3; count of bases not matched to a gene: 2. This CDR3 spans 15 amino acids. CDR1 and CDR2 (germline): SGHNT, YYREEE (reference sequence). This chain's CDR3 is CASSLGAGGYNEQFF. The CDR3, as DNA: TGTGCCAGCAGCTTGGGGGCGGGAGGCTACAATGAGCAGTTCTTC.